This paragraph reports one T cell receptor beta chain. Its antigen is currently unknown. This sample is drawn from a study of T cell responses to AZD1222 COVID-19 vaccine. Study observations and caveats: Researchers report vaccine-associated CD4 TCRs spanning spike, with dominance at 160-218 and 743-854.

The repertoire was sequenced with immunoSEQ multiplex PCR; TCRdb's copy has only in-frame clones and lacks some. The sample has some 130,000 clones; 90% are singletons. The TCR was taken from an adult in good health. Sequenced here: peripheral blood, sampled on day 0 of AZD1222 vaccination.

The CDR3 DNA reads TGTGCCAGCAGTTATATGGGGGGCTCTGGGGCCAACGTCCTGACTTTC. Translating it yields CASSYMGGSGANVLTF. V usage is TRBV6-5 and J usage is TRBJ2-6, with TRBD2 as a possible D gene (6 bases). Germline V gene data show CDR1 as MNHEY and CDR2 as SVGAGI. The CDR3 runs 16 residues. V was pared by 3 bases and J by 0 bases, with 9 bases between.